The TCR beta chain described here comes from a study of T cell clusters in autoimmune cytopenias. Overall study context: TRB sequencing had a median approximately 52,000 reads and approximately 2,200 distinct clonotypes per sample.

TRB amplification used roughly 250 ng of peripheral blood genomic DNA. TRB was amplified by touch-down multiplex PCR, primer pools A and B combined. TCRdb re-called the multiplex PCR reads and shows each CDR3 protein once, DNA omitted. This listing includes some 7,000 distinct CDR3 sequences. Note on this clonotype: Its antigen is unidentified.

Study-level findings and limits: Comparing secondary cytopenia with chronic lymphocytic leukemia showed no cluster-lack signature, apparently masked by lymphoma repertoire. Primary autoimmune cytopenia patients appeared to lack physiological T cell clusters present in healthy donors. TRB repertoire shifts in secondary cytopenia and chronic lymphocytic leukemia mostly reflected lymphoma, not autoimmunity.

Germline-derived CDR1 and CDR2 are MNHEY and SMNVEV (reference sequence). This CDR3 is built from 15 residues. This sequence was found in a human donor with an autoimmune cytopenia or autoimmune hepatitis (not recorded which). Material for sequencing was peripheral blood. The chain has TRBV27 and TRBJ2-7. The CDR3 reads CASSLLIGRSYEQYF.